This passage covers 31 T cell receptor beta chains from one sample sequenced in a study of shared clonotypes between healthy human individuals. Generated by immunoSEQ multiplex PCR, the TCRdb table keeps only in-frame clones and is missing some. The sample holds approximately 110,000 clones, around two thirds seen once. Source material: memory CD8+ T cells sorted from blood. Subset indicated: CD45RO+ cells pooled with CCR7-negative TemRA cells. These receptors all come from a woman in her thirties in good health.

This sequence joins TRBV28 and TRBJ2-1; 7 bases are shared with TRBD2. Trimming at V came to 6 bases and at J to 7 bases, leaving 12 bases not matched to a gene. In germline, CDR1 is MDHEN, CDR2 SYDVKM. This CDR3 spans 15 amino acids. The CDR3 here is CASRRGGRGFNEQFF. Written as DNA, the CDR3 is TGTGCCAGCAGGCGCGGGGGACGGGGGTTTAATGAGCAGTTCTTC.

The chain joins TRBV28 to TRBJ1-5; D is perhaps TRBD1 (5 bases). The CDR3 spans 15 residues. Germline loops: CDR1 MDHEN, CDR2 SYDVKM. Trimming left V 7 bases short and J 0 bases short, with 13 bases between. The DNA for the CDR3 is TGTGCCAGCAAACAATGGGGGTATAGCAATCAGCCCCAGCATTTT. Encoded protein: CASKQWGYSNQPQHF. Filled out from reference TRBV28 and TRBJ1-5, the complete variable domain reads DVKVTQSSRYLVKRTGEKVFLECVQDMDHENMFWYRQDPGLGLRLIYFSYDVKMKEKGDIPEGYSVSREKKERFSLILESASTNQTSMYLCASKQWGYSNQPQHFGDGTRLSIL.

This clone was recorded a few times. The V gene is TRBV19, the J gene TRBJ1-2; D is unresolved. The V gene's germline CDR1 is LNHDA and CDR2 SQIVND (reference sequence). The germline V and J ends were trimmed by 3 bases and 8 bases, with 13 bases remaining between them. The CDR3 contains 13 residues. Here the CDR3 DNA reads TGTGCCAGTAGTATCAGTCTTTCGGACGGCTACACCTTC. Amino acids: CASSISLSDGYTF.

The chain couples TRBV4-3 to TRBJ2-5, with TRBD2 matching 10 bases. The germline gives CDR1 LGHNA, CDR2 YSLEER. The CDR3 totals 16 residues. Germline trimming cut 4 bases from V and 4 bases from J; bases unmatched to any gene: 9. The CDR3 DNA is TGCGCCAGCAGCCCAGCCTCTGGGACTAGCGCAGAGACCCAGTACTTC. It encodes CASSPASGTSAETQYF.

The chain combines TRBV13 with TRBJ2-7; no reliable D call. Trimming removed 1 base at V and 6 bases at J, with 13 bases between. The CDR3 loop spans 14 amino acids. The germline CDR1 and CDR2 sequences are PRHDT and FYEKMQ (reference sequence). The CDR3 loop reads CASSLEGKISEQYF. In DNA, the CDR3 is TGTGCCAGCAGCTTAGAAGGGAAGATCAGCGAGCAGTACTTC. Together with reference TRBV13 and TRBJ2-7, the CDR3 gives the full variable domain: AAGVIQSPRHLIKEKRETATLKCYPIPRHDTVYWYQQGPGQDPQFLISFYEKMQSDKGSIPDRFSAQQFSDYHSELNMSSLELGDSALYFCASSLEGKISEQYFGPGTRLTVT.

This clone has only a few counts. This chain links TRBV5-6 with TRBJ1-1; TRBD1 aligns across 9 bases. This CDR3 has 14 amino acids. CDR1 is SGHDT, CDR2 YYEEEE, per germline. The V gene end was trimmed by 6 bases and the J gene end by 6 bases; junction bases not matched to a gene: 9. The CDR3 coding sequence is TGTGCCAGCACCCCTGGACAGGGGAGAGCTGAAGCTTTCTTT. This translates into CASTPGQGRAEAFF.

This clone was recorded many times. The rearrangement links TRBV27 to TRBJ2-4; 9 positions match TRBD1. The CDR3 loop spans 15 amino acids. With 5 bases clipped from V and 8 bases from J, the junction kept 10 bases outside the gene matches. CDR1 MNHEY and CDR2 SMNVEV come from the germline V gene (reference sequence). The CDR3 bases are TGTGCCAGCAGTGAGACAGGGGGTTTCTTTGACATTCAGTACTTC. Its protein is CASSETGGFFDIQYF.

The rearrangement links TRBV19 to TRBJ2-1, with D maybe TRBD2 (6 bases). The germline V gene encodes CDR1 LNHDA and CDR2 SQIVND (reference sequence). The CDR3 has 12 amino acids. V lost 6 bases and J 8 bases, leaving 11 bases between the germline ends. For the CDR3, the DNA is TGTGCCAGTAGCCGGGGGAGCTATGAGCAGTTCTTC. Encoded protein: CASSRGSYEQFF.

The chain combines TRBV6-6 with TRBJ2-7, with 9 bases fitting TRBD2. CDR3 size: 15 residues. The V segment lost 4 bases and the J segment 5 bases; nucleotides outside the gene matches: 9. Germline lookup yields CDR1 MNHNY and CDR2 SVGAGI (reference sequence). The CDR3 DNA reads TGTGCCAGCAGTTTCTTAGCGGGAGTTATTAACGAGCAGTACTTC. This gives the protein CASSFLAGVINEQYF.

The chain is built from TRBV27 and TRBJ2-1; TRBD2 agrees at 10 bases. The trim removed 1 base at V and 5 bases at J, leaving 8 bases unmatched. The CDR3 has 17 amino acids. Per the germline V gene, CDR1 is MNHEY and CDR2 is SMNVEV (reference sequence). CDR3 sequence: CASSLYAFLAGDNEQFF. As DNA, the CDR3 is TGTGCCAGCAGTTTATACGCGTTCCTAGCGGGAGACAATGAGCAGTTCTTC.

This chain's CDR3 is CASSTRDTEVYEQYF. In DNA form, the CDR3 reads TGTGCCAGCAGTACCCGGGACACCGAAGTATACGAGCAGTACTTC. The V gene is TRBV28, the J gene TRBJ2-7; the D gene is possibly TRBD1 (6 bases). Trimming shortened V by 5 bases and J by 4 bases, and 18 bases separated the two germline ends. CDR1 and CDR2 (germline): MDHEN, SYDVKM. The CDR3 consists of 15 residues.

Many counts were recorded for this clone. This chain joins TRBV4-1 and TRBJ2-1; D ambiguous. The CDR3 is 12 residues long. The germline V gene encodes CDR1 MGHRA and CDR2 YSYEKL. Trimming took off 1 base at V and 8 bases at J, with 6 bases between the two ends. The CDR3 DNA reads TGCGCCAGCAGCCAAGGTGCGGATGAGCAGTTCTTC. Residues: CASSQGADEQFF.

J is TRBJ1-2 and V is TRBV18; D is undetermined. The CDR3 covers 13 residues. V gave up 4 bases and J gave up 1 base, with 7 bases separating them. Germline V gene lookup returns CDR1 KGHSH and CDR2 LQKENI. This CDR3 is CASSRQRNYGYTF. The CDR3 region has the DNA TGTGCCAGCTCACGCCAGCGTAACTATGGCTACACCTTC. Looking up the rest from reference TRBV18 and TRBJ1-2 gives the full variable domain: NAGVMQNPRHLVRRRGQEARLRCSPMKGHSHVYWYRQLPEEGLKFMVYLQKENIIDESGMPKERFSAEFPKEGPSILRIQQVVRGDSAAYFCASSRQRNYGYTFGSGTRLTVV.

This clone was observed a single time. CDR3 coding DNA: TGTGCCAGCAGCTTAAGCCTGTTTAGCTCCTACAATGAGCAGTTCTTC. It yields the protein CASSLSLFSSYNEQFF. The rearrangement joins TRBV13 to TRBJ2-1; D gene unclear. The CDR3 loop spans 16 amino acids. The V end was cut by 2 bases, the J end by 0 bases, with 11 bases between. CDR1 PRHDT and CDR2 FYEKMQ come from the germline V gene (reference sequence).

The chain has TRBV5-8 and TRBJ2-3; 11 bases fit TRBD2. Unmatched junction bases numbered 1, after V lost 2 bases and J lost 5 bases. CDR1 and CDR2 (germline): SGHTS, YDEGEE. CDR3 length: 14 amino acids. This CDR3 is CASSFGLAGDTQYF. The DNA of the CDR3 is TGTGCCAGCAGCTTTGGACTAGCGGGAGATACGCAGTATTTT.

This clone was seen only a few times. The chain uses TRBV6-6 and TRBJ2-2; no definite D call. Germline loops: CDR1 MNHNY, CDR2 SVGAGI (reference sequence). The CDR3 is 13 residues long. The V and J ends lost 6 bases and 7 bases respectively, with 12 bases between them. This chain's CDR3 is CASRLTLGGELFF. The CDR3 bases are TGTGCCAGCAGACTCACCTTGGGCGGGGAGCTGTTTTTT.

In this sample, this clone turned up a few times. The chain uses TRBV2 and TRBJ2-1; D remains unclear. Deletions cut 2 bases from V and 1 base from J, with 12 bases between. This CDR3 is built from 16 residues. Germline V gene data show CDR1 as SNHLY and CDR2 as FYNNEI. This CDR3 is CASSESRSKSYNEQFF. The CDR3, as DNA: TGTGCCAGCAGTGAATCCCGCTCAAAATCCTACAATGAGCAGTTCTTC.

The chain is built from TRBV19 and TRBJ2-5; weak D call: TRBD2 (7 bases). The CDR3 has 14 residues. Per germline, CDR1 LNHDA and CDR2 SQIVND (reference sequence). V lost 7 bases and J lost 5, with 17 bases in between. This CDR3 reads CASNWGGASETQYF. The CDR3 coding sequence is TGTGCCAGTAACTGGGGGGGCGCGTCTGAGACCCAGTACTTC.

This clone was detected once. The chain is built from TRBV7-2 and TRBJ1-5; D call uncertain. There are 13 residues in the CDR3. Germline CDR1 SGHTA, CDR2 FQGNSA. Trimming stripped 5 bases from V and 6 bases from J, with 11 bases between. CDR3 amino acids: CASSQSWGQPQHF. CDR3 DNA: TGTGCCAGCAGCCAGAGCTGGGGTCAGCCCCAGCATTTT.

The chain recombines TRBV2 with TRBJ1-5; D is uncertain. Germline values: CDR1 SNHLY, CDR2 FYNNEI. The germline V and J ends were trimmed by 2 bases and 1 base, with 0 bases remaining between them. There are 12 residues in the CDR3. Here the CDR3 reads CASSESNQPQHF. CDR3 bases: TGTGCCAGCAGTGAAAGCAATCAGCCCCAGCATTTT. Looking up the rest from reference TRBV2 and TRBJ1-5 gives the full variable domain: EPEVTQTPSHQVTQMGQEVILRCVPISNHLYFYWYRQILGQKVEFLVSFYNNEISEKSEIFDDQFSVERPDGSNFTLKIRSTKLEDSAMYFCASSESNQPQHFGDGTRLSIL.

The chain recombines TRBV30 with TRBJ2-7; D unclear. With 3 bases removed from V and 6 bases from J, the gap between germline ends came to 15 bases. Germline CDR1 GTSNPN, CDR2 SVGIG (reference sequence). The CDR3 extends over 13 amino acids. The CDR3 nucleotides read TGTGCCTGGAGCTATAACGTACAGACCGAGCAGTACTTC. Residues: CAWSYNVQTEQYF.

In its sample, this clone was seen many times. The rearrangement uses TRBV13 and TRBJ2-1, with TRBD2 as a possible D gene (5 bases). V was pared by 1 base and J by 4 bases, with 5 bases between. From germline, CDR1 is PRHDT and CDR2 FYEKMQ (reference sequence). CDR3 length: 13 amino acids. The CDR3 protein is CASSLERYNEQFF. CDR3 DNA sequence: TGTGCCAGCAGCTTAGAGCGGTACAATGAGCAGTTCTTC.

At least ten counts were recorded for this clone. The junction departs from germline at one end; a sequencing error may be responsible. V and J are TRBV19 and TRBJ1-5; possibly TRBD1 for D (5 bases). This CDR3 region has 13 residues. Germline loops: CDR1 LNHDA, CDR2 SQIVND (reference sequence). CDR3 in DNA: TGTGCCAGTAGTATGTGGGGCAAACAGCCCCAGCATTTT. Its translation: CASSMWGKQPQHF.

The rearrangement joins TRBV5-5 to TRBJ1-5; tentative D call: TRBD1 (6 bases). The CDR3 covers 15 residues. The V and J ends lost 0 bases and 5 bases respectively, with 12 bases between them. Looked up from germline, CDR1 is SGHKS and CDR2 is YYEKEE (reference sequence). The CDR3 loop reads CASSLAGGPYQPQHF. For the CDR3, the DNA is TGTGCCAGCAGCTTGGCGGGGGGCCCCTATCAGCCCCAGCATTTT.

The chain links TRBV28 to TRBJ1-5; 7 nucleotides match TRBD1. This CDR3 is built from 18 residues. With V trimmed by 1 base and J by 0 bases, 9 bases remained unmatched. CDR1 is MDHEN and CDR2 is SYDVKM in the germline V gene. CDR3 coding DNA: TGTGCCAGCAGTTTATTGACAGGGTGGGCTTATAGCAATCAGCCCCAGCATTTT. Translated: CASSLLTGWAYSNQPQHF.

The chain is built from TRBV11-2 and TRBJ1-3; D not resolved. Germline V CDR1 and CDR2: SGHAT, FQNNGV. V lost 1 base to trimming and J lost 0 bases, with 7 bases between them. This CDR3 has 15 residues. CDR3: CASSLGEISGNTIYF. For the CDR3, the DNA is TGTGCCAGCAGCTTAGGGGAAATCTCTGGAAACACCATATATTTT.

This clone was recorded a few times. CDR3 bases: TGTGCCAGCAGTTTTTCGGGACACAATTCCTACAATGAGCAGTTCTTC. Residues: CASSFSGHNSYNEQFF. The chain is built from TRBV27 and TRBJ2-1; a weak D match, TRBD1 (6 bases). This CDR3 is 16 amino acids long. Germline assignment: CDR1 MNHEY and CDR2 SMNVEV (reference sequence). V lost 3 bases and J lost 1, with 13 bases in between.

This clone was counted a single time. V is TRBV23-1 and J is TRBJ1-3, with TRBD1 matching over 7 bases. TRBV23-1 is identified as an open reading frame with a role that is uncertain. V gave up 5 bases and J gave up 7 bases; unmatched junction bases: 14. The CDR3 is made up of 16 amino acids. The CDR3 sequence is CASSGVLTGLENTIYF. CDR3 DNA sequence: TGCGCCAGCAGTGGAGTTTTGACAGGGTTAGAGAACACCATATATTTT.

There are a few counts of this clone. The chain uses TRBV4-2 and TRBJ1-3; 9 nucleotides agree with TRBD1. J was trimmed by 9 bases and V by 0 bases; bases with no gene match: 6. This CDR3 has 15 amino acids. Germline lookup yields CDR1 LGHNA and CDR2 YNFKEQ. DNA of the CDR3: TGTGCCAGCAGCCAAGAGGCACAGGGGGCGAGCACCATATATTTT. Translating it yields CASSQEAQGASTIYF.

V and J are TRBV11-2 and TRBJ2-5; D gene unclear. The J call is doubtful: the DNA matches TRBJ2-7 better. The CDR3 extends over 13 amino acids. Germline-derived CDR1 and CDR2 are SGHAT and FQNNGV. CDR3 coding DNA: TGTGCCAGCAGCTTACAGACCGCCTACGAGCAGTACTTC. It specifies CASSLQTAYEQYF.

This clone was picked up one time. V and J are TRBV7-8 and TRBJ1-2; no definite D call. The CDR3 covers 14 residues. Trimming shortened V by 1 base and J by 4 bases, and 10 bases separated the two germline ends. From germline, CDR1 is SGHVS and CDR2 FQNEAQ. This chain's CDR3 is CASSLVGFGYGYTF. Written as DNA, the CDR3 is TGTGCCAGCAGCTTAGTTGGGTTTGGCTATGGCTACACCTTC. The full variable domain, rest sourced from reference TRBV7-8 and TRBJ1-2, is GAGVSQSPRYKVAKRGQDVALRCDPISGHVSLFWYQQALGQGPEFLTYFQNEAQLDKSGLPSDRFFAERPEGSVSTLKIQRTQQEDSAVYLCASSLVGFGYGYTFGSGTRLTVV.